The 28 T cell receptor beta chains below were found in one sample sequenced in a study of shared clonotypes between healthy human individuals. The data were produced by immunoSEQ multiplex PCR, yet TCRdb's version contains in-frame clones alone and is incomplete. The top ten hold around 12% of the sample, which has hundreds of thousands of clones, roughly 79% seen once. Sequences were obtained from PBMCs. Every receptor here comes from a middle-aged woman in good health. Some clones in this sample may be carry-over from other donors' samples.

Remarks on this clone: Other DNA sequences in the same sample also yield this CDR3. The chain recombines TRBV18 with TRBJ2-5, with D uncertain. CDR1 and CDR2 (germline): KGHSH, LQKENI. The CDR3 has 13 residues. Between the trimmed V and J ends, which lost 0 bases and 4 bases, there was a span of 6 bases. CDR3 nucleotide sequence: TGTGCCAGCTCACCACCGTCAGCAGAGACCCAGTACTTC. This translates into CASSPPSAETQYF. The full variable domain, rest sourced from reference TRBV18 and TRBJ2-5, is NAGVMQNPRHLVRRRGQEARLRCSPMKGHSHVYWYRQLPEEGLKFMVYLQKENIIDESGMPKERFSAEFPKEGPSILRIQQVVRGDSAAYFCASSPPSAETQYFGPGTRLLVL.

This clone has at least ten counts. This CDR3 is CASSKLAGVQFF. The CDR3 bases are TGCGCCAGCAGCAAACTAGCGGGAGTACAGTTCTTC. The gene calls are TRBV10-2 and TRBJ2-1; 11 positions match TRBD2. Germline-derived CDR1 and CDR2 are WSHSY and SAAADI. J lost 13 bases, V lost 6 bases, and 5 bases had no gene match. CDR3 length: 12 residues.

The rearrangement links TRBV6-5 to TRBJ1-4, with 9 bases identical to TRBD1. Trimming removed 5 bases from V and 4 bases from J; junction bases left unmatched: 5. Germline V gene data show CDR1 as MNHEY and CDR2 as SVGAGI. This CDR3 is built from 15 residues. The CDR3 here is CASSPGTGFNEKLFF. CDR3 sequence (DNA): TGTGCCAGCAGTCCCGGGACAGGGTTTAATGAAAAACTGTTTTTT.

CDR3 nucleotides: TGTGCCAGCAGCTTGGGGGGGCTGAGTACTGAAGCTTTCTTT. It encodes CASSLGGLSTEAFF. The V gene is TRBV7-9, the J gene TRBJ1-1; D may be TRBD1 (6 bases). Germline V lookup: CDR1 SEHNR, CDR2 FQNEAQ (reference sequence). CDR3 length equals 14 residues. V was clipped by 3 bases and J by 5 bases, with 13 bases between them.

The V and J genes are TRBV2 and TRBJ1-6; D might be TRBD1 (6 bases). Germline CDR1 is SNHLY and CDR2 is FYNNEI. The V gene lost 5 bases and the J gene lost 5 bases, with 13 bases spanning the gap. This CDR3 has 15 residues. This chain's CDR3 is CASSLQGTHNSPLHF. The CDR3 DNA reads as TGTGCCAGCAGTTTACAGGGTACTCATAATTCACCCCTCCACTTT.

The rearrangement uses TRBV7-9 and TRBJ1-5; perhaps TRBD1 as D (6 bases). V lost 5 bases and J 3 bases, leaving 17 bases between the germline ends. CDR1 is SEHNR, CDR2 FQNEAQ, per germline (reference sequence). The CDR3 consists of 16 residues. The CDR3: CASSVSSGGLNQPQHF. CDR3 sequence (DNA): TGTGCCAGCAGCGTCAGTTCGGGGGGGCTCAATCAGCCCCAGCATTTT. The whole variable domain, remainder taken from reference TRBV7-9 and TRBJ1-5, is DTGVSQNPRHKITKRGQNVTFRCDPISEHNRLYWYRQTLGQGPEFLTYFQNEAQLEKSRLLSDRFSAERPKGSFSTLEIQRTEQGDSAMYLCASSVSSGGLNQPQHFGDGTRLSIL.

The rearrangement links TRBV20-1 to TRBJ1-1, with D unresolved. Germline V gene lookup returns CDR1 DFQATT and CDR2 SNEGSKA (reference sequence). Trimming removed 6 bases at V and 5 bases at J, with 10 bases between. CDR3 length equals 11 residues. The DNA for the CDR3 is TGCAGTGCGGAAGACTTGACTGAAGCTTTCTTT. This gives the protein CSAEDLTEAFF.

This clone was seen a few times. The chain joins TRBV7-9 to TRBJ2-2; 12 bases are a match to TRBD2. V was clipped by 5 bases and J by 7 bases; unmatched bases: 8. The germline V gene encodes CDR1 SEHNR and CDR2 FQNEAQ (reference sequence). The CDR3 covers 16 residues. The CDR3 DNA reads TGTGCCAGCAGCATCCTAGCGGGAGGGCCAGTCGGGGAGCTGTTTTTT. This encodes CASSILAGGPVGELFF.

This clone was seen once. This chain uses TRBV11-1 with TRBJ2-3, with D perhaps TRBD1 (5 bases). V lost 9 bases and J lost 0, with 13 bases in between. This CDR3 is 14 amino acids long. CDR1 and CDR2 (germline): SGHAT, FQDESV (reference sequence). CDR3 protein: CASQGLGSTDTQYF. The CDR3 bases are TGTGCCAGTCAGGGATTAGGGAGCACAGATACGCAGTATTTT.

The DNA of the CDR3 is TGTGCCAGCAGCGTAACGGGAGGTTGGGCAGATACGCAGTATTTT. As protein: CASSVTGGWADTQYF. V usage is TRBV9 and J usage is TRBJ2-3, with 7 bases aligning to TRBD2. J gave up 4 bases and V 1 base, and 6 bases lay outside the gene matches. The length of the CDR3 is 15 residues. CDR1 SGDLS and CDR2 YYNGEE come from the germline V gene.

The V and J genes are TRBV6-1 and TRBJ1-2, with a possible D match to TRBD1 (5 bases). Germline CDR1 MNHNS, CDR2 SASEGT. The ends were cut back, 0 bases at V and 4 bases at J, with 12 bases in the middle. The CDR3 covers 15 residues. The CDR3 is CASSEAQTAGYGYTF. In DNA form, the CDR3 reads TGTGCCAGCAGTGAAGCCCAGACAGCCGGCTATGGCTACACCTTC.

In its sample, this clone was seen many times. J is TRBJ2-5 and V is TRBV6-1; no clear D gene. CDR1 is MNHNS and CDR2 is SASEGT in the germline V gene. The CDR3 length is 15 residues. Trimming cost V 2 bases and J 0 bases, with 10 bases left between them. CDR3 amino acids: CASSEIPSYQETQYF. CDR3 sequence (DNA): TGTGCCAGCAGTGAAATTCCGTCCTACCAAGAGACCCAGTACTTC.

The V and J genes are TRBV2 and TRBJ1-5; the D is unclear. Germline V CDR1 and CDR2: SNHLY, FYNNEI. The V end lost 3 bases, the J end lost 3 bases, and 9 bases lay between the germline ends. This CDR3 contains 14 residues. The CDR3 sequence: CASSDREPNQPQHF. CDR3 in DNA: TGTGCCAGCAGTGATCGGGAGCCCAATCAGCCCCAGCATTTT. The whole variable domain, remainder taken from reference TRBV2 and TRBJ1-5, is EPEVTQTPSHQVTQMGQEVILRCVPISNHLYFYWYRQILGQKVEFLVSFYNNEISEKSEIFDDQFSVERPDGSNFTLKIRSTKLEDSAMYFCASSDREPNQPQHFGDGTRLSIL.

The chain combines TRBV7-2 with TRBJ2-7, with D unclear. Germline CDR1 SGHTA, CDR2 FQGNSA. This CDR3 comprises 16 residues. V was clipped by 4 bases and J by 2 bases, with 18 bases between them. The CDR3 reads CASSSRTGFSPYEQYF. CDR3 coding DNA: TGTGCCAGCAGCTCTCGAACCGGGTTCTCCCCCTACGAGCAGTACTTC.

The chain joins TRBV11-1 to TRBJ2-7; D remains unclear. V lost 1 base and J lost 7, with 11 bases in between. CDR3 length: 13 residues. The germline V gene has CDR1 SGHAT and CDR2 FQDESV (reference sequence). CDR3 DNA sequence: TGTGCCAGCAGCTTAGATGTTAGGCCAGAGCAGTACTTC. It translates to CASSLDVRPEQYF. The complete variable domain, with remaining parts taken from reference TRBV11-1 and TRBJ2-7, reads EAEVAQSPRYKITEKSQAVAFWCDPISGHATLYWYRQILGQGPELLVQFQDESVVDDSQLPKDRFSAERLKGVDSTLKIQPAELGDSAMYLCASSLDVRPEQYFGPGTRLTVT.

This clone has just a few counts. The rearrangement joins TRBV6-5 to TRBJ2-7; 7 bases fit TRBD2. The germline gives CDR1 MNHEY, CDR2 SVGAGI. V lost 0 bases, J lost 1 base, and 6 bases stayed unmatched. This CDR3 has 16 amino acids. The chain's CDR3 is CASSYSGTLASYEQYF. The CDR3, as DNA: TGTGCCAGCAGTTACTCAGGTACACTAGCGTCCTACGAGCAGTACTTC.

This clone was recorded many times. The same CDR3 can be traced to other DNA sequences in this sample. The J gene is TRBJ2-7, the V gene TRBV28, with TRBD2 identical over 8 bases. Trimming at V came to 7 bases and at J to 7 bases, leaving 15 bases not matched to a gene. CDR3 length: 15 amino acids. Germline CDR1 and CDR2: MDHEN and SYDVKM. CDR3: CASTGRASGLKEQYF. The CDR3 nucleotides are TGTGCCAGCACCGGTCGGGCTAGCGGGCTAAAAGAGCAGTACTTC.

The chain links TRBV5-1 to TRBJ2-7; D is perhaps TRBD1 (6 bases). V lost 5 bases, J lost 2 bases, and 11 bases lay in between. This CDR3 is 13 amino acids long. CDR1 and CDR2 from the germline V gene are SGHRS and YFSETQ. The CDR3 DNA follows: TGCGCCAGCAGTACACAGGGTGCCTACGAGCAGTACTTC. Protein product: CASSTQGAYEQYF.

V gene TRBV7-2 combines with J gene TRBJ2-1, with a weak D call TRBD1 (5 bases). The CDR3 totals 14 residues. Trimming took 0 bases from V and 7 from J, leaving 10 bases between them. Germline V gives CDR1 SGHTA, CDR2 FQGNSA. The CDR3 bases are TGTGCCAGCAGCTTAGCCAGGGCTGGGAATGAGCAGTTCTTC. Translated, it gives CASSLARAGNEQFF.

This clone was counted ten times or more. The chain is built from TRBV7-2 and TRBJ2-3, with TRBD2 identical over 7 bases. CDR3 length: 15 residues. V shed 1 base, J shed 3 bases, and the junction held 4 bases outside the gene matches. Germline V gene data show CDR1 as SGHTA and CDR2 as FQGNSA. DNA of the CDR3: TGTGCCAGCAGCTTAGGGGCGGGAGTTACAGATACGCAGTATTTT. Its translation is CASSLGAGVTDTQYF.

This clone was recorded at least ten times. This chain connects TRBV28 to TRBJ2-3, with D unresolved. This CDR3 is 14 amino acids long. Germline loops: CDR1 MDHEN, CDR2 SYDVKM. The V and J ends lost 5 bases and 4 bases respectively, with 13 bases between them. CDR3 DNA sequence: TGTGCCAGCAGTCCACCCTGGGCGGCAGATACGCAGTATTTT. Translating gives CASSPPWAADTQYF.

The J gene is TRBJ2-7, the V gene TRBV11-3; D not resolved. The ends were cut back, 5 bases at V and 11 bases at J, with 16 bases in the middle. Germline V gives CDR1 SGHNT, CDR2 YENEEA. The CDR3 loop spans 12 amino acids. The CDR3, as DNA: TGTGCCAGCAGCCCTCATCAATCAAAGGAGTACTTC. As protein: CASSPHQSKEYF. Together with reference TRBV11-3 and TRBJ2-7, the CDR3 gives the full variable domain: EAGVVQSPRYKIIEKKQPVAFWCNPISGHNTLYWYLQNLGQGPELLIRYENEEAVDDSQLPKDRFSAERLKGVDSTLKIQPAELGDSAVYLCASSPHQSKEYFGPGTRLTVT.

The V and J genes are TRBV7-3 and TRBJ2-3; D not resolved. V lost 4 bases to trimming and J lost 2 bases, with 7 bases between them. Germline assignment: CDR1 SGHTA and CDR2 FQGTGA. CDR3 length: 13 amino acids. In nucleotides, the CDR3 is TGTGCCAGCAGCTCCCCAGACACAGATACGCAGTATTTT. Its translation is CASSSPDTDTQYF.

This clone showed up just a few times. The V and J genes are TRBV5-1 and TRBJ2-2; the D gene is possibly TRBD2 (5 bases). The V gene lost 0 bases and the J gene lost 7 bases, with 7 bases spanning the gap. The CDR3 is 13 residues long. The germline gives CDR1 SGHRS, CDR2 YFSETQ. The CDR3 protein is CASSLDGDGELFF. CDR3 nucleotides: TGCGCCAGCAGCTTGGACGGGGACGGGGAGCTGTTTTTT.

The rearrangement links TRBV28 to TRBJ2-7, with a weak D call TRBD2 (6 bases). V was cut by 1 base and J by 2 bases, with 9 bases left in between. The CDR3 totals 14 residues. From germline, CDR1 is MDHEN and CDR2 SYDVKM. In nucleotides, the CDR3 is TGTGCCAGCAGTTTATCGGGAGAAACCTACGAGCAGTACTTC. It codes for CASSLSGETYEQYF.

This clone has a handful of counts. The chain couples TRBV28 to TRBJ1-5; D unclear. CDR3 size: 13 residues. V was trimmed by 5 bases and J by 6 bases, leaving 11 bases between them. The germline gives CDR1 MDHEN, CDR2 SYDVKM. The CDR3 region is CASSPSVGQPQHF. The CDR3 bases are TGTGCCAGCAGTCCGTCGGTGGGTCAGCCCCAGCATTTT.

The V and J genes are TRBV18 and TRBJ2-2; the match to TRBD1 covers 9 bases. J lost 3 bases, V lost 1 base, and 3 bases had no gene match. The germline gives CDR1 KGHSH, CDR2 LQKENI. The CDR3 is 16 residues long. The CDR3 nucleotides are TGTGCCAGCTCACCACGGGACAGGGCACACACCGGGGAGCTGTTTTTT. It translates to CASSPRDRAHTGELFF. The full variable domain, rest sourced from reference TRBV18 and TRBJ2-2, is NAGVMQNPRHLVRRRGQEARLRCSPMKGHSHVYWYRQLPEEGLKFMVYLQKENIIDESGMPKERFSAEFPKEGPSILRIQQVVRGDSAAYFCASSPRDRAHTGELFFGEGSRLTVL.

The table lists this clone with many counts. This chain joins TRBV18 and TRBJ1-5, with TRBD1 matching 7 bases. After removal of 1 base from V and 8 bases from J, the junction contained 8 bases not matched to a gene. The CDR3 contains 15 residues. Germline CDR1 is KGHSH and CDR2 is LQKENI. The CDR3 DNA is TGTGCCAGCTCACCACAGGGGACAGCCTCAGAGCCCCAGCATTTT. Amino acid sequence: CASSPQGTASEPQHF.